This is a list of T cell receptor beta chains from one sample in a study of T cells in Graves' hyperthyroidism and ophthalmopathy. TCRdb passed the multiplex PCR reads through MiXCR, listing each CDR3 protein once. The repertoire holds 800,000 or so distinct CDR3 sequences, with 38% as singletons. The specimen was blood. The source is a man between 18 and 35 years old with Graves' hyperthyroidism. The CDR3 runs from the conserved cysteine through the conserved F or W. The D gene is left open where the match is weak. Expanded clones are given a class, and other clones once, few, many or no size at all.

TGTGCCAGCAGCTCCCAAGACCGGGGGTTCCAAGAGACCCAGTACTTC	CASSSQDRGFQETQYF	16	TRBJ2-5	TRBV7-9	few	.
TGCGCCAGCAGCATGGGGGGGATTAGCGGGAGCTACGAGCAGTACTTC	CASSMGGISGSYEQYF	16	TRBJ2-7	TRBV5-1	once	TRBD2
TGTGCCAGCAGGAGCCCCGTTTCGAACACCGGGGAGCTGTTTTTT	CASRSPVSNTGELFF	15	TRBJ2-2	TRBV10-3	.	.
TGTGCCAGCACTTTGGGGACAGGGTCCTTTAATCCACCCCTCCACTTT	CASTLGTGSFNPPLHF	16	TRBJ1-6	TRBV6-5	.	TRBD1
TGTGCCAGCACCGTAGAGATGATCTATGGCTACACCTTC	CASTVEMIYGYTF	13	TRBJ1-2	TRBV7-2	many	.
TGCAGCGTTGAGATCCAGGGGCAGCCCCAGCATTTT	CSVEIQGQPQHF	12	TRBJ1-5	TRBV29-1	many	.
TGCAGCGTTGAAGATCAGACCGGGGAGCCCCAGCATTTT	CSVEDQTGEPQHF	13	TRBJ1-5	TRBV29-1	.	.
TGTGCCAGTAGTATGCTAGCGTCGGCCGGGGAGCTGTTTTTT	CASSMLASAGELFF	14	TRBJ2-2	TRBV19	.	.
TGTGCCAGTGACCGACAGGGGTCCTACGAGCAGTACTTC	CASDRQGSYEQYF	13	TRBJ2-7	TRBV2	.	TRBD1
TGTGCCAGCAGCTTAACCTACGGCTACGAGCAGTACTTC	CASSLTYGYEQYF	13	TRBJ2-7	TRBV7-9	.	.
TGCGCCAGCAGCCAAGATTTAGCCAGTTCCTATGGCTACACCTTC	CASSQDLASSYGYTF	15	TRBJ1-2	TRBV4-1	few	.
TGTGCCAGCAGATCCCGACAGGGAGATGATGGCTACACCTTC	CASRSRQGDDGYTF	14	TRBJ1-2	TRBV7-2	few	TRBD1
TGTGCCAGCAGTGAAGCCGGACCGGGACAGGGAAATCAGCCCCAGCATTTT	CASSEAGPGQGNQPQHF	17	TRBJ1-5	TRBV6-6	few	TRBD1
TGTGCCAGCAGTCCCGGGGCGCAGGGGAACACTGAAGCTTTCTTT	CASSPGAQGNTEAFF	15	TRBJ1-1	TRBV28	.	.
TGTGCCACTGGGGCTAGCTCCTACGAGCAGTACTTC	CATGASSYEQYF	12	TRBJ2-7	TRBV10-3	many	.
TGCAGTGCTAGAGACCCCAGGGGAAGGGACACCGGGGAGCCGTTTTTT	CSARDPRGRDTGEPFF	16	TRBJ2-2	TRBV20-1	.	.
TGCAGCGTCCTCAGGGGACTCTCCTACGAGCAGTACTTC	CSVLRGLSYEQYF	13	TRBJ2-7	TRBV29-1	.	.
TGTGCCAGCAGCCGCGCGGGCTTGCGGGAAAAACTGTTTTTT	CASSRAGLREKLFF	14	TRBJ1-4	TRBV7-8	many	.
TGCGCCAGCAGCCAAGGCAGGGGGGGATCCTACGAGCAGTACTTC	CASSQGRGGSYEQYF	15	TRBJ2-7	TRBV7-3	few	.
TGTGCCAGCAGCTTAGGGACTAGCTGGGAAGAGCAGTACTTC	CASSLGTSWEEQYF	14	TRBJ2-7	TRBV7-2	few	TRBD2
TGTGCCAGCAGCCTCCAGGGGGCGAGCGGTTACGAGCAGTACTTC	CASSLQGASGYEQYF	15	TRBJ2-7	TRBV12-3/TRBV12-4	.	TRBD1
TGCAGTGCTAGAGTTCCGGGACAGATGAACACTGAAGCTTTCTTT	CSARVPGQMNTEAFF	15	TRBJ1-1	TRBV20-1	few	TRBD1
TGTGCCATCAGTGAAGGTAGCGGGGGGCCAGAGACCCAGTACTTC	CAISEGSGGPETQYF	15	TRBJ2-5	TRBV10-3	.	TRBD2
TGTGCCATCAGTCTAGCGGGCGCGAACACCGGGGAGCTGTTTTTT	CAISLAGANTGELFF	15	TRBJ2-2	TRBV10-3	many	TRBD2
TGTGCCATCAGGGACCGGGACAGGGAGTATCTCTACACCTTC	CAIRDRDREYLYTF	14	TRBJ1-2	TRBV10-3	.	TRBD1
TGTGCCAGCAGCCCCCCGGGGACAATCGGCGTCCACGAGCAGTACTTC	CASSPPGTIGVHEQYF	16	TRBJ2-7	TRBV7-9	.	.
TGCGCCAGCAGCCAAGGGCAGGGGGCGAGGGCTAGCGGCTACACCTTC	CASSQGQGARASGYTF	16	TRBJ1-2	TRBV4-3	few	TRBD1
TGTGCCATCAGGTACTTAGCAGGGAGGGGACAGCCCCAGCATTTT	CAIRYLAGRGQPQHF	15	TRBJ1-5	TRBV10-3	.	.
TGTGCCAGCAGCTCGACTAGCGGGGGTAACGGGGAGCTGTTTTTT	CASSSTSGGNGELFF	15	TRBJ2-2	TRBV7-9	few	TRBD2
TGTGCCAGCAGCCAAACTAGCGGGACCCTCTCTGGGGCCAACGTCCTGACTTTC	CASSQTSGTLSGANVLTF	18	TRBJ2-6	TRBV6-6	few	TRBD2
TGTGCCACCAGTGATCAGGCCAGAAACACCGGGGAGCTGTTTTTT	CATSDQARNTGELFF	15	TRBJ2-2	TRBV24-1	.	.
TGTGCCAGTAGTGAGTTTACATCCTACGAGCAGTACTTC	CASSEFTSYEQYF	13	TRBJ2-7	TRBV19	many	.
TGTGCCACTTCCCGGGGGCGGGCCCCCTACGAGCAGTACTTC	CATSRGRAPYEQYF	14	TRBJ2-7	TRBV10-3	.	.
TGCGCCAGCAGCTTTTCAGGGGCGGACACTGAAGCTTTCTTT	CASSFSGADTEAFF	14	TRBJ1-1	TRBV5-1	.	.
TGCAGCGCCGGACAGGGGACAGACGAGCAGTACTTC	CSAGQGTDEQYF	12	TRBJ2-7	TRBV29-1	many	TRBD1
TGTGCCAGCAGCTCGCACGGGGGGACCCTCGAAGAGACCCAGTACTTC	CASSSHGGTLEETQYF	16	TRBJ2-5	TRBV7-3	.	TRBD2
TGCGCCAGCAGCCAAATGGGTTCCGCTGGCTACACCTTC	CASSQMGSAGYTF	13	TRBJ1-2	TRBV4-1	.	.
TGCAGTGCTGGGACAACTAACTCCTACGAGCAGTACTTC	CSAGTTNSYEQYF	13	TRBJ2-7	TRBV20-1	many	.
TGTGCCAGCAATCGGCAGGGGTATGGCTACACCTTC	CASNRQGYGYTF	12	TRBJ1-2	TRBV12-3/TRBV12-4	.	.
TGCGCCAGCAGCTTGGCCCACAGGGGCTACGAGCAGTACTTC	CASSLAHRGYEQYF	14	TRBJ2-7	TRBV5-1	.	TRBD1
TGTGCCAGCAGCTCCCGGGACACTGGACGCAATCAGCCCCAGCATTTT	CASSSRDTGRNQPQHF	16	TRBJ1-5	TRBV7-9	.	.